This T cell receptor beta chain was found in a study of molecular identifiers for immune sequencing clone quantification. Bulk TCR library preparation followed previously described methods with listed TCR primers. TCRdb re-called the PCR reads with MiXCR, one entry per CDR3 protein. The sample shows about half a million distinct CDR3 sequences, about 22% of them seen only once. Construction of naive CD8 libraries employed roughly 18,000 to 1,000,000 sorted cells together with 10%, 30% or 50% RNA. Sorting defined naive CD8 T cells as CD8+CD4-CCR7+CD45RA+. This clonotype was found many times. Source material: naive CD8+ T cells from blood, with Jurkat cell RNA spiked in. The subset is: FACS-sorted CD8+CD4-CCR7+CD45RA+ naive T cells. This TCR was recovered from a human donor in good health. Some libraries in this study had Jurkat cell RNA spiked in.

The CDR3 coding sequence is TGTGCCAGCCGGGGGGGCCTTGGTTATGAGCAGTTCTTC. Its translation is CASRGGLGYEQFF. The chain employs TRBV12-3 or TRBV12-4 and TRBJ2-1; 8 bases match TRBD2. V trimming: 8 bases; J trimming: 8 bases; junction bases outside the gene matches: 8. This CDR3 comprises 13 residues.